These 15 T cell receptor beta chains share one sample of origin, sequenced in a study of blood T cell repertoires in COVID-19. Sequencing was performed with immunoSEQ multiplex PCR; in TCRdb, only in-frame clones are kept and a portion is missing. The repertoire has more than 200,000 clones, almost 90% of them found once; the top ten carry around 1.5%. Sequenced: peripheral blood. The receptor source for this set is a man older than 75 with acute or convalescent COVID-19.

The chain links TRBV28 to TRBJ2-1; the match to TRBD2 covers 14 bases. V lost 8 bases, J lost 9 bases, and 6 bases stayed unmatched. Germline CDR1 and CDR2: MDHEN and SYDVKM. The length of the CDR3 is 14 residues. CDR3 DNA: TGTGCCAGCCTGGGACTAGCGGGAGTAAGTGAGCAGTTCTTC. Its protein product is CASLGLAGVSEQFF.

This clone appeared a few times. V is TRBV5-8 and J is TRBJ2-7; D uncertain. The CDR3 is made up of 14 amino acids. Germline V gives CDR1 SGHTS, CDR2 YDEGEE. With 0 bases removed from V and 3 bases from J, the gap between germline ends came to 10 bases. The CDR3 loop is CASSLDGRIYEQYF. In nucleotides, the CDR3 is TGTGCCAGCAGCTTGGATGGCCGAATCTACGAGCAGTACTTC. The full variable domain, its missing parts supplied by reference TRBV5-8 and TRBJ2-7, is EAGVTQSPTHLIKTRGQQATLRCSPISGHTSVYWYQQALGLGLQFLLWYDEGEERNRGNFPPRFSGRQFPNYSSELNVNALELEDSALYLCASSLDGRIYEQYFGPGTRLTVT.

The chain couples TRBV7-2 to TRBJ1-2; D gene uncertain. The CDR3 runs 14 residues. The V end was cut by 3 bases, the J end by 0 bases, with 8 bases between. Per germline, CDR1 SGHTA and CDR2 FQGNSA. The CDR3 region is CASSFRKTNYGYTF. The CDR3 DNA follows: TGTGCCAGCAGCTTCAGAAAGACTAACTATGGCTACACCTTC.

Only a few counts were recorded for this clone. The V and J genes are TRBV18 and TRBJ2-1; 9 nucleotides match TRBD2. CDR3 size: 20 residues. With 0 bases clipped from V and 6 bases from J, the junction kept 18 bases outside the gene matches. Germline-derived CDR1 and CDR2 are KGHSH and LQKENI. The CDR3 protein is CASSPPRGLATHLGGNEQFF. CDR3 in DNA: TGTGCCAGCTCACCACCGCGGGGACTAGCTACCCACCTGGGGGGCAATGAGCAGTTCTTC.

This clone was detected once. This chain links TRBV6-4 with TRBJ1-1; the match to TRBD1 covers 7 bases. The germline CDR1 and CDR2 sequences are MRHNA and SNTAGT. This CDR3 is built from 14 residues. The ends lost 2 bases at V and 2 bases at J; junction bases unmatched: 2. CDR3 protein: CASSDGTANTEAFF. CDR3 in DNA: TGTGCCAGCAGTGACGGGACAGCTAACACTGAAGCTTTCTTT.

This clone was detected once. The CDR3, as DNA: TGTGCCAGCAGCTTCCTCCGAGAGACCCAGTACTTC. Amino acids: CASSFLRETQYF. This rearrangement joins TRBV3-1 (or the pseudogene TRBV3-2) to TRBJ2-5; D is undetermined. The CDR3 is 12 amino acids. Trimming stripped 5 bases from V and 4 bases from J, with 8 bases between. Germline V gives CDR1 LGHDT, CDR2 YNNKEL (reference sequence).

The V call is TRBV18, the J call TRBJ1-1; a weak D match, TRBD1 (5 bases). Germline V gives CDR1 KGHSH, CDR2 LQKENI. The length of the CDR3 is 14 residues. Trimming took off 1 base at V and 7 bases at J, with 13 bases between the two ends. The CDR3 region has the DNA TGTGCCAGCTCACCACAGGGGAGGCGGGGTGAAGCTTTCTTT. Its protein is CASSPQGRRGEAFF.

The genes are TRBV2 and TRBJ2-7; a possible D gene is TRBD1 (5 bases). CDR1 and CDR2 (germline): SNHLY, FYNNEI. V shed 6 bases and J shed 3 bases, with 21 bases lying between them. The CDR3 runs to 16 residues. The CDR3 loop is CASREVVMGRDYEQYF. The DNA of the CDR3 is TGTGCCAGCAGAGAGGTCGTTATGGGCAGGGACTACGAGCAGTACTTC.

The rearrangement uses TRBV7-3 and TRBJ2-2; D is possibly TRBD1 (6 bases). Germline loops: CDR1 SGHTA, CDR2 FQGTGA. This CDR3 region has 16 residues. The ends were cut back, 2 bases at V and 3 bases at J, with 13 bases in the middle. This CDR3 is CASSLHRVVDTGELFF. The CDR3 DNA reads TGTGCCAGCAGCTTACACAGGGTGGTGGACACCGGGGAGCTGTTTTTT.

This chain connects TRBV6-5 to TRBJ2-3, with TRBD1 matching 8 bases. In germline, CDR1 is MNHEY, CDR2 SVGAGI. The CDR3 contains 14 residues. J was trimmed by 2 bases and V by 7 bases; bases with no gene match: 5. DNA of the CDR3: TGTGCCAGCAATGGGGACAGGACCACAGATACGCAGTATTTT. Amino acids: CASNGDRTTDTQYF.

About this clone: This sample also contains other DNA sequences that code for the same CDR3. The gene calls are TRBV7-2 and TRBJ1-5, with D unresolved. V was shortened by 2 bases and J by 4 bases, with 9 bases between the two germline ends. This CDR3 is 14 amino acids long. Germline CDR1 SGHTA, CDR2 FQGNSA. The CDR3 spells CASSLQSGNQPQHF. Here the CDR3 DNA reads TGTGCCAGCAGCTTACAGAGCGGAAATCAGCCCCAGCATTTT.

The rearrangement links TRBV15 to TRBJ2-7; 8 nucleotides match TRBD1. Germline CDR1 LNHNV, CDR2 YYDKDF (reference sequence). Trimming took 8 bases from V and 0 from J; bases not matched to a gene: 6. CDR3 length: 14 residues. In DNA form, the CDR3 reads TGTGCCACCGCAGGGGGCTACAGCTCCTACGAGCAGTACTTC. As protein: CATAGGYSSYEQYF. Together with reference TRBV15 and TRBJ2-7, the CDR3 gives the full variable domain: DAMVIQNPRYQVTQFGKPVTLSCSQTLNHNVMYWYQQKSSQAPKLLFHYYDKDFNNEADTPDNFQSRRPNTSFCFLDIRSPGLGDTAMYLCATAGGYSSYEQYFGPGTRLTVT.

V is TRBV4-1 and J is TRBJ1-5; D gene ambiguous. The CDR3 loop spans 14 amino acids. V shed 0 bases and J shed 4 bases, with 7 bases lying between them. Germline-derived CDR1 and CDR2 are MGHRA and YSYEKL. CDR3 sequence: CASSQDLMNQPQHF. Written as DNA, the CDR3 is TGCGCCAGCAGCCAAGATCTTATGAATCAGCCCCAGCATTTT.

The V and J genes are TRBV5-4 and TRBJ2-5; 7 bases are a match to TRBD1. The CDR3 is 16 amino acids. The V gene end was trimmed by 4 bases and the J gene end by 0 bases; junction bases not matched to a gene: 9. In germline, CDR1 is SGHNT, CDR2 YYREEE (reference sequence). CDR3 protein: CASSLGQTGNQETQYF. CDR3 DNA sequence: TGTGCCAGCAGCCTGGGGCAGACAGGGAACCAAGAGACCCAGTACTTC.

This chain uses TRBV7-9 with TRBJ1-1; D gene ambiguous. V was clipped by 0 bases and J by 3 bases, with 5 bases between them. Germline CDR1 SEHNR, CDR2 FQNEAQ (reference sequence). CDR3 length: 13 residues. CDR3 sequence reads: CASSLAADTEAFF. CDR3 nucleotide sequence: TGTGCCAGCAGCTTAGCCGCAGACACTGAAGCTTTCTTT.